The entry below gives a single T cell receptor beta chain sequence along with its context. The data were obtained in a study of blood T cell repertoires in COVID-19. This CDR3 spans 15 amino acids. V lost 5 bases to trimming and J lost 3 bases, with 17 bases between them. CDR1 and CDR2 from the germline V gene are LNHDA and SQIVND (reference sequence). Using immunoSEQ multiplex PCR, the repertoire was profiled, and TCRdb retains in-frame clones only, with some absent. There are more than 45,000 clones in the sample; 91% occur only once, and just under 6.5% lies in the top ten. The source material was peripheral blood. The clonotype originates from a man between 65 and 85 years old with active COVID-19. The rearrangement joins TRBV19 to TRBJ2-7; TRBD2 might be the D (6 bases). The DNA for the CDR3 is TGTGCCAGTAGTGCCCCCCGGGGGAGTCACTACGAGCAGTACTTC. Its protein product is CASSAPRGSHYEQYF.